This TCR beta chain was observed in a study of early T cells in non-severe SARS-CoV-2 infection. Looking at the study overall: Sequencing was performed on bulk RNA from unsorted whole blood, leaving chains unpaired.

Molecules of cDNA were individually given unique molecular identifiers that were attached to them. TCRdb processed the 5' RACE reads anew with MiXCR; each CDR3 protein has one entry. This table holds 87,000 or so distinct CDR3 sequences, around 15% found once. The CDR3 contains 15 residues. CDR1 and CDR2 from the germline V gene are SQVTM and ANQGSEA. The V and J ends lost 5 bases and 4 bases respectively, with 18 bases between them. The count of this clonotype is one. Its antigen remains unknown. Study-wide points: VDJdb matches were skewed toward anti-spike CD8 T cell responses.

Sequencing was performed on whole blood. V and J are TRBV29-1 and TRBJ2-1; D remains unclear. The clonotype originates from an adult who was a healthcare worker with PCR-confirmed SARS-CoV-2 infection or an uninfected control (not recorded which). The CDR3 nucleotides read TGCAGCGTTCGAAAGGGCCGGGTCGAATACAATGAGCAGTTCTTC. Translated: CSVRKGRVEYNEQFF.